These 25 T cell receptor beta chains came from one sample sequenced in a study of cytomegalovirus exposure and HLA in healthy donors. 13 Jbeta primers and 60 Vbeta primers were used for the PCR. Generated by immunoSEQ multiplex PCR, the TCRdb table keeps only in-frame clones and is missing some. This table has around 200,000 clones, around 79% appearing once. The source material was PBMCs. All receptors come from a girl aged 2-10 years in good health and CMV-seronegative.

This rearrangement joins TRBV6-5 to TRBJ1-1, with 7 bases fitting TRBD1. J was trimmed by 4 bases and V by 6 bases; bases with no gene match: 5. Germline CDR1 and CDR2: MNHEY and SVGAGI. The length of the CDR3 is 13 residues. This CDR3 reads CASRQGRGTEAFF. The CDR3, as DNA: TGTGCCAGCAGACAGGGGAGAGGCACTGAAGCTTTCTTT.

This clone was observed a handful of times. The J gene is TRBJ1-4, the V gene TRBV7-9; D remains unclear. CDR3 length: 11 residues. V lost 3 bases, J lost 12 bases, and 8 bases lay in between. CDR1 and CDR2 (germline): SEHNR, FQNEAQ (reference sequence). The CDR3 DNA reads TGTGCCAGCAGCTTTAGCGCTGAACTGTTTTTT. Encoded protein: CASSFSAELFF.

V usage is TRBV14 and J usage is TRBJ2-1; D might be TRBD2 (5 bases). The V gene's germline CDR1 is SGHDN and CDR2 FVKESK. V was shortened by 0 bases and J by 5 bases, with 8 bases between the two germline ends. The CDR3 is 14 amino acids. Here the CDR3 DNA reads TGTGCCAGCAGCCAAGATCCCGGGAACAATGAGCAGTTCTTC. This encodes CASSQDPGNNEQFF.

This clone was counted once. The rearrangement joins TRBV5-6 to TRBJ1-2, with no clear D. The V gene's germline CDR1 is SGHDT and CDR2 YYEEEE. With 4 bases removed from V and 0 bases from J, the gap between germline ends came to 7 bases. The length of the CDR3 is 13 residues. The CDR3 DNA follows: TGTGCCAGCAGCCGCGTGTCTAACTATGGCTACACCTTC. It encodes CASSRVSNYGYTF.

CDR3 bases: TGTGCCAGTCGTCGGAGCGAGTTCTCCTACGAGCAGTACTTC. Its translation: CASRRSEFSYEQYF. The rearrangement joins TRBV18 to TRBJ2-7; D is undetermined. This CDR3 spans 14 amino acids. In germline, CDR1 is KGHSH, CDR2 LQKENI. V was shortened by 9 bases and J by 0 bases, with 15 bases between the two germline ends.

As DNA, the CDR3 is TGTGCCAGTCAGGACAGCTTGCGGACCCAGTACTTC. It is translated as CASQDSLRTQYF. The chain combines TRBV6-1 with TRBJ2-5; TRBD1 is a possible D gene (6 bases). V lost 9 bases and J 7 bases, leaving 15 bases between the germline ends. Per germline, CDR1 MNHNS and CDR2 SASEGT. CDR3 length: 12 residues.

The chain employs TRBV4-2 and TRBJ2-1, with 7 bases that match TRBD2. Germline V gene sequence: CDR1 LGHNA, CDR2 YNFKEQ. This CDR3 contains 15 residues. The ends lost 0 bases at V and 9 bases at J; junction bases unmatched: 8. Here the CDR3 reads CASSQELGRAAEQFF. CDR3 in DNA: TGTGCCAGCAGCCAAGAACTTGGGAGGGCCGCTGAGCAGTTCTTC.

The rearrangement uses TRBV29-1 and TRBJ1-1; 7 bases are shared with TRBD1. Per the germline V gene, CDR1 is SQVTM and CDR2 is ANQGSEA. After removal of 6 bases from V and 2 bases from J, the junction contained 9 bases not matched to a gene. The CDR3 has 14 residues. The CDR3 region is CSVLTGKPNTEAFF. CDR3 nucleotide sequence: TGCAGCGTCCTGACAGGGAAGCCCAACACTGAAGCTTTCTTT.

In its sample, this clone was seen a few times. The chain carries TRBV7-3 and TRBJ2-3; TRBD2 agrees at 9 bases. Looked up from germline, CDR1 is SGHTA and CDR2 is FQGTGA. V was pared by 4 bases and J by 3 bases, with 2 bases of the junction left unmatched. This CDR3 comprises 14 residues. CDR3 residues: CASSSGLATDTQYF. The DNA of the CDR3 is TGTGCCAGCAGCTCAGGACTAGCGACAGATACGCAGTATTTT.

This chain joins TRBV28 and TRBJ2-2, with TRBD1 matching over 8 bases. The CDR3 is made up of 16 amino acids. The V gene's germline CDR1 is MDHEN and CDR2 SYDVKM. V was clipped by 4 bases and J by 4 bases; unmatched bases: 8. CDR3 coding DNA: TGTGCCAGCAGTTCGTCGGGACAGGTCCTCACCGGGGAGCTGTTTTTT. Translation gives CASSSSGQVLTGELFF.

The count of this clone is one. The gene calls are TRBV4-1 and TRBJ1-1; TRBD1 might be the D (5 bases). Germline V lookup: CDR1 MGHRA, CDR2 YSYEKL. The CDR3 is made up of 18 amino acids. Trimming removed 0 bases from V and 1 base from J, with 18 bases in between. In DNA, the CDR3 is TGCGCCAGCAGCCAAGAGGTCGCAGGGTCGGAGTGGAACACTGAAGCTTTCTTT. It encodes CASSQEVAGSEWNTEAFF.

V is TRBV20-1 and J is TRBJ1-1; D is possibly TRBD1 (6 bases). The CDR3 covers 11 residues. Trimming took 2 bases from V and 8 from J, leaving 9 bases between them. Germline-derived CDR1 and CDR2 are DFQATT and SNEGSKA (reference sequence). The CDR3 spells CSARLGAEAFF. CDR3 nucleotides: TGCAGTGCTAGATTGGGGGCAGAAGCTTTCTTT.

The chain joins TRBV11-2 to TRBJ1-1, with 9 bases fitting TRBD1. The CDR3 contains 14 residues. Germline V gives CDR1 SGHAT, CDR2 FQNNGV. V trimming: 5 bases; J trimming: 5 bases; junction bases outside the gene matches: 6. The DNA of the CDR3 is TGTGCCAGCAGCGCCCGGGACAGGGAGACTGAAGCTTTCTTT. Its protein product is CASSARDRETEAFF.

This clone was seen a single time. At one end, the junction sequence differs from germline, possibly due to a read error. The chain employs TRBV7-9 and TRBJ1-2, with D hard to call. The CDR3 is made up of 14 amino acids. Per germline, CDR1 SEHNR and CDR2 FQNEAQ (reference sequence). In DNA, the CDR3 is TGTGCCAGCAGCTTCAATGGGCAAGTCGATGGCTGCACCTTC. Translating gives CASSFNGQVDGCTF. The full variable domain, its missing parts supplied by reference TRBV7-9 and TRBJ1-2, is DTGVSQNPRHKITKRGQNVTFRCDPISEHNRLYWYRQTLGQGPEFLTYFQNEAQLEKSRLLSDRFSAERPKGSFSTLEIQRTEQGDSAMYLCASSFNGQVDGCTFGSGTRLTVV.

This chain connects TRBV6-5 to TRBJ2-7; maybe TRBD1 (6 bases). V was clipped by 3 bases and J by 4 bases, with 16 bases between them. Germline V gene lookup returns CDR1 MNHEY and CDR2 SVGAGI. CDR3 size: 15 residues. The CDR3 spells CASSYGVDRLYEQYF. The CDR3 DNA reads TGTGCCAGCAGTTATGGGGTCGACAGGCTATACGAGCAGTACTTC.

The CDR3, as DNA: TGTGCCAGCAGCTCCCAAAGGGCGGGGGGGCTAGAGACCCAGTACTTC. This encodes CASSSQRAGGLETQYF. The rearrangement links TRBV5-4 to TRBJ2-5; 9 bases agree with TRBD2. Looked up from germline, CDR1 is SGHNT and CDR2 is YYREEE (reference sequence). Unmatched junction bases numbered 10, after V lost 3 bases and J lost 4 bases. The CDR3 runs 16 residues.

The chain joins TRBV6-5 to TRBJ1-2; perhaps TRBD1 as D (6 bases). V was clipped by 6 bases and J by 6 bases, with 20 bases between them. The germline V gene encodes CDR1 MNHEY and CDR2 SVGAGI. The CDR3 consists of 15 residues. The CDR3 loop is CASRTSTRGRDGYTF. CDR3 nucleotides: TGTGCCAGCAGGACCAGCACCAGGGGTAGGGATGGCTACACCTTC.

This clone came up once. V and J are TRBV7-2 and TRBJ1-2, with TRBD1 matching 7 bases. CDR3 length equals 16 residues. The V gene's germline CDR1 is SGHTA and CDR2 FQGNSA. Unmatched junction bases numbered 16, after V lost 5 bases and J lost 7 bases. CDR3 protein: CASSPRGIGQAFGYTF. The DNA for the CDR3 is TGTGCCAGCAGCCCCCGCGGAATAGGACAGGCTTTTGGCTACACCTTC.

This chain uses TRBV6-5 with TRBJ1-1, with D unresolved. This CDR3 comprises 13 residues. The germline V gene has CDR1 MNHEY and CDR2 SVGAGI. V shed 5 bases and J shed 6 bases, with 13 bases lying between them. DNA of the CDR3: TGTGCCAGCAGTCAGAGGCTGTCAGCTGAAGCTTTCTTT. This encodes CASSQRLSAEAFF.

This chain connects TRBV29-1 to TRBJ2-1, with 12 bases identical to TRBD2. There are 13 residues in the CDR3. Losses at the gene ends were 8 bases for V and 7 bases for J; bases not matched to a gene: 6. The germline CDR1 and CDR2 sequences are SQVTM and ANQGSEA. The CDR3 sequence is CSTASGGGNEQFF. The CDR3 DNA is TGCAGCACAGCTAGCGGGGGGGGGAATGAGCAGTTCTTC.

The chain employs TRBV9 and TRBJ2-7; 10 bases are a match to TRBD1. Per germline, CDR1 SGDLS and CDR2 YYNGEE. The trim removed 3 bases at V and 3 bases at J, leaving 6 bases unmatched. This CDR3 is 15 amino acids long. The CDR3 nucleotides read TGTGCCAGCAGCGCCGGACAGGGGGGGGTCTACGAGCAGTACTTC. It codes for CASSAGQGGVYEQYF. Drawing the rest from reference TRBV9 and TRBJ2-7, the complete variable domain is DSGVTQTPKHLITATGQRVTLRCSPRSGDLSVYWYQQSLDQGLQFLIQYYNGEERAKGNILERFSAQQFPDLHSELNLSSLELGDSALYFCASSAGQGGVYEQYFGPGTRLTVT.

J is TRBJ2-7 and V is TRBV6-1; 12 nucleotides match TRBD1. The length of the CDR3 is 15 residues. CDR1 MNHNS and CDR2 SASEGT come from the germline V gene. The trim removed 4 bases at V and 2 bases at J, leaving 3 bases unmatched. The CDR3 nucleotides are TGTGCCAGCAGTGTGGGGGACAGGGGGCCCTACGAGCAGTACTTC. This translates into CASSVGDRGPYEQYF.

The V call is TRBV7-9, the J call TRBJ1-6; 9 bases are shared with TRBD1. The V gene end was trimmed by 4 bases and the J gene end by 5 bases; junction bases not matched to a gene: 3. The length of the CDR3 is 15 residues. Germline V lookup: CDR1 SEHNR, CDR2 FQNEAQ (reference sequence). Here the CDR3 DNA reads TGTGCCAGCAGCTCGACAGGGGGAGATAATTCACCCCTCCACTTT. This translates into CASSSTGGDNSPLHF.

The J gene is TRBJ2-1, the V gene TRBV10-3, with 8 positions matching TRBD1. J was trimmed by 6 bases and V by 7 bases; bases with no gene match: 11. There are 15 residues in the CDR3. CDR1 ENHRY and CDR2 SYGVKD come from the germline V gene. In nucleotides, the CDR3 is TGTGCCATCAACCCACAGGGGGGTCTTCTCAATGAGCAGTTCTTC. It is translated as CAINPQGGLLNEQFF.

V usage is TRBV4-1 and J usage is TRBJ1-5; 8 bases are shared with TRBD1. The CDR3 length is 15 residues. V trimming: 1 base; J trimming: 4 bases; junction bases outside the gene matches: 3. Germline CDR1 is MGHRA and CDR2 is YSYEKL. The CDR3 sequence: CASSQADRENQPQHF. CDR3 nucleotide sequence: TGCGCCAGCAGCCAAGCGGACAGGGAGAATCAGCCCCAGCATTTT.